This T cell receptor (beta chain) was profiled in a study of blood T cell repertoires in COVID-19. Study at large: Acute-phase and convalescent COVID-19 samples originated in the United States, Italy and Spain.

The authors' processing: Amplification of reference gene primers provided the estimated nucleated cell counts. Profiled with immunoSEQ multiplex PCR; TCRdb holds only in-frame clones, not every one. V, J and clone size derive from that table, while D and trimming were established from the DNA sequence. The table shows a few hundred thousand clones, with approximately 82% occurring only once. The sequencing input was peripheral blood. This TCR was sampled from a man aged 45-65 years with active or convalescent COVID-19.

CDR3 region: CASRTLGQGAGQPQHF. The CDR3 region has the DNA TGTGCCAGCCGAACCCTGGGACAGGGAGCGGGACAGCCCCAGCATTTT. V usage is TRBV28 and J usage is TRBJ1-5; TRBD1 agrees at 9 bases. This CDR3 has 16 residues. The germline V gene has CDR1 MDHEN and CDR2 SYDVKM. V lost 8 bases, J lost 7 bases, and 15 bases stayed unmatched.